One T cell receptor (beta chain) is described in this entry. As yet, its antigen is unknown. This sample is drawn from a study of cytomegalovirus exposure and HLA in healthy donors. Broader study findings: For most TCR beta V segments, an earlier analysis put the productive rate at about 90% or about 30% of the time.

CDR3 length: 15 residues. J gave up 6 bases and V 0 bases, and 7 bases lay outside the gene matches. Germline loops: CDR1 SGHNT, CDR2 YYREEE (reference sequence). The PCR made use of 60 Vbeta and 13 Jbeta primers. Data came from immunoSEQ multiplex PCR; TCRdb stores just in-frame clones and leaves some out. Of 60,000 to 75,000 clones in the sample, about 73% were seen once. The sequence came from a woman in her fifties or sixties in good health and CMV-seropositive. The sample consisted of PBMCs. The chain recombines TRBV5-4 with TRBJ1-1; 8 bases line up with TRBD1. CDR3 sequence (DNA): TGTGCCAGCAGCTTGGGCGGCCAGGGGGCCGCTGAAGCTTTCTTT. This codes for CASSLGGQGAAEAFF.